This TCR beta chain is drawn from a study of blood T cell repertoires in COVID-19. TCRdb's table, derived via immunoSEQ multiplex PCR, lists solely in-frame clones and lacks some. The top ten hold 1.5% to 2% of the sample, which has approximately 500,000 clones, approximately 88% seen once. This TCR derives from a woman between 35 and 50 years old who had recovered from COVID-19. Material for sequencing was PBMCs or T cells enriched from blood (not recorded which).

For the CDR3, the DNA is TGTGCCAGCAGCTTCCTAGCGGGAGGGCAAGAGACCCAGTACTTC. Translation: CASSFLAGGQETQYF. The chain carries TRBV5-4 and TRBJ2-5; 12 bases match TRBD2. The CDR3 consists of 15 residues. V shed 2 bases and J 2 bases; nucleotides not matched to a gene: 1. The germline gives CDR1 SGHNT, CDR2 YYREEE (reference sequence).